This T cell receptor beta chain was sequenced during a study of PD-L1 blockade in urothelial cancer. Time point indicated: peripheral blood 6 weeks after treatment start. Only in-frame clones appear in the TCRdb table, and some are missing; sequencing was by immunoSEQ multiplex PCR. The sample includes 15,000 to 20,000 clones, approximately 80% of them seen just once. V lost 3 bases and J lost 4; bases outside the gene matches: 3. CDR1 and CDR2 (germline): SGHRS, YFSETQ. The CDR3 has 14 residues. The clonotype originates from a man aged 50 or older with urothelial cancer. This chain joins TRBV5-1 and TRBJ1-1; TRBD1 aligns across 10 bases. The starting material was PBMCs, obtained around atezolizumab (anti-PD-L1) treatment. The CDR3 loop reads CASSSGQGFTEAFF. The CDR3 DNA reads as TGCGCCAGCAGCTCGGGACAGGGGTTCACTGAAGCTTTCTTT.